What follows are 10 T cell receptor beta chains derived from one specimen sequenced in a study of blood T cell repertoires in COVID-19. Clones were sequenced by immunoSEQ multiplex PCR, and TCRdb holds only the in-frame ones, with some missing. This table has fewer than 450,000 clones, roughly 87% appearing once. Specimen: PBMCs or T cells enriched from blood (not recorded which). The receptors were sampled from a man in his late teens or twenties who had recovered from COVID-19.

The chain has TRBV11-2 and TRBJ2-1, with D possibly being TRBD2 (6 bases). The germline V gene has CDR1 SGHAT and CDR2 FQNNGV. V was shortened by 1 base and J by 4 bases, with 8 bases between the two germline ends. The CDR3 is 14 residues long. The CDR3 sequence: CASSLGGDYNEQFF. In DNA, the CDR3 is TGTGCCAGCAGCTTAGGCGGGGATTACAATGAGCAGTTCTTC.

The J gene is TRBJ1-1, the V gene TRBV5-8; D gene ambiguous. The CDR3 spans 14 residues. The ends were cut back, 5 bases at V and 5 bases at J, with 16 bases in the middle. The germline V gene encodes CDR1 SGHTS and CDR2 YDEGEE. CDR3 coding DNA: TGTGCCAGCAGAATTCGGGGAGGGAATACTGAAGCTTTCTTT. Translation: CASRIRGGNTEAFF.

The chain uses TRBV30 and TRBJ1-1; 11 bases line up with TRBD1. From germline, CDR1 is GTSNPN and CDR2 SVGIG (reference sequence). This CDR3 is built from 14 residues. The junction had 11 bases not matched to a gene; V was cut back by 3 bases and J by 11 bases. The CDR3 coding sequence is TGTGCCTGGAGAGTTCCCGGGACAGGGGGTTTTGCTTTCTTT. Amino acids: CAWRVPGTGGFAFF. Drawing the rest from reference TRBV30 and TRBJ1-1, the complete variable domain is SQTIHQWPATLVQPVGSPLSLECTVEGTSNPNLYWYRQAAGRGLQLLFYSVGIGQISSEVPQNLSASRPQDRQFILSSKKLLLSDSGFYLCAWRVPGTGGFAFFGQGTRLTVV.

The chain links TRBV4-1 to TRBJ2-7; the match to TRBD1 covers 9 bases. The CDR3 extends over 15 amino acids. In germline, CDR1 is MGHRA, CDR2 YSYEKL. The J segment lost 0 bases and the V segment lost 2 bases, leaving 2 bases of the junction unmatched. The CDR3 spells CASSQRTGDSYEQYF. In nucleotides, the CDR3 is TGCGCCAGCAGCCAAAGGACAGGGGACTCCTACGAGCAGTACTTC.

CDR3 in amino acids: CASSPGHSPLHF. The DNA of the CDR3 is TGTGCCAGCAGCCCTGGGCATTCACCCCTCCACTTT. The chain combines TRBV7-2 with TRBJ1-6; no clear D gene. Trimming pared 5 bases from V and 8 bases from J, leaving 7 bases between. This CDR3 has 12 amino acids. Germline assignment: CDR1 SGHTA and CDR2 FQGNSA.

This chain links TRBV1 with TRBJ1-5; the DNA was not compared with TRBD1, the D call given in the table. TRBV1 is a known pseudogene. The CDR3 is made up of 17 amino acids. The chain's CDR3 is CTSSHVGDRGSGQPQHF. As DNA, the CDR3 is TGCACCAGCAGCCACGTAGGGGACAGGGGTAGTGGTCAGCCCCAGCATTTT.

The rearrangement uses TRBV5-1 and TRBJ2-7; possibly TRBD2 for D (5 bases). The CDR3 length is 13 residues. Per the germline V gene, CDR1 is SGHRS and CDR2 is YFSETQ. Trimming shortened V by 4 bases and J by 7 bases, and 15 bases separated the two germline ends. The CDR3 spells CASSTGDLGEQYF. The CDR3 nucleotides read TGCGCCAGCAGCACCGGGGATCTCGGAGAGCAGTACTTC.

The chain is built from TRBV2 and TRBJ2-3, with D possibly matching TRBD1 (6 bases). The CDR3 consists of 15 residues. Germline V gene data show CDR1 as SNHLY and CDR2 as FYNNEI. Trimming stripped 2 bases from V and 1 base from J, with 10 bases between. The CDR3 sequence: CASSERSGGTDTQYF. The CDR3 DNA sequence: TGTGCCAGCAGTGAACGTTCAGGGGGCACAGATACGCAGTATTTT.

This clone turned up a few times. This chain connects TRBV27 to TRBJ2-7, with D possibly TRBD2 on 5 matching bases. The germline V gene has CDR1 MNHEY and CDR2 SMNVEV (reference sequence). Between the trimmed V and J ends, which lost 6 bases and 3 bases, there was a span of 12 bases. This CDR3 contains 13 residues. CDR3 bases: TGTGCCAGCAGCCGGGGTCACGACTACGAGCAGTACTTC. Translating gives CASSRGHDYEQYF.

This chain joins TRBV7-9 and TRBJ2-2, with TRBD1 matching over 7 bases. The trim removed 5 bases at V and 6 bases at J, leaving 6 bases unmatched. Germline V gives CDR1 SEHNR, CDR2 FQNEAQ (reference sequence). The CDR3 covers 14 residues. The CDR3 bases are TGTGCCAGCAGCACGAGACAGGGCCCCGGGGAGCTGTTTTTT. Amino acid sequence: CASSTRQGPGELFF. The complete variable domain, with remaining parts taken from reference TRBV7-9 and TRBJ2-2, reads DTGVSQNPRHKITKRGQNVTFRCDPISEHNRLYWYRQTLGQGPEFLTYFQNEAQLEKSRLLSDRFSAERPKGSFSTLEIQRTEQGDSAMYLCASSTRQGPGELFFGEGSRLTVL.